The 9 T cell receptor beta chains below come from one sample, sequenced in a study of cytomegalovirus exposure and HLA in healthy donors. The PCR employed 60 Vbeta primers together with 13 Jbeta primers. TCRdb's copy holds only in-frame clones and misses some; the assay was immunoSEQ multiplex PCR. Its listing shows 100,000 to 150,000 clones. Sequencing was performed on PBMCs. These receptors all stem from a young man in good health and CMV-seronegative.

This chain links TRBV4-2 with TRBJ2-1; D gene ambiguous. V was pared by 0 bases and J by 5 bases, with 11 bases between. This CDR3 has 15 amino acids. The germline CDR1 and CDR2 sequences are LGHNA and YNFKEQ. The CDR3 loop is CASSQDRLVNNEQFF. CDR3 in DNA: TGTGCCAGCAGCCAAGATCGTCTCGTAAACAATGAGCAGTTCTTC.

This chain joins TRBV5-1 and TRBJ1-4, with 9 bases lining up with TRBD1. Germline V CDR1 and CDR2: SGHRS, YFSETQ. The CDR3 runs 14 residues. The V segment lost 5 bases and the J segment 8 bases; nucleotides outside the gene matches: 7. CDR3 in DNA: TGCGCCAGCAGGGAACAGGGGGCTCGGGAAAAACTGTTTTTT. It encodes CASREQGAREKLFF.

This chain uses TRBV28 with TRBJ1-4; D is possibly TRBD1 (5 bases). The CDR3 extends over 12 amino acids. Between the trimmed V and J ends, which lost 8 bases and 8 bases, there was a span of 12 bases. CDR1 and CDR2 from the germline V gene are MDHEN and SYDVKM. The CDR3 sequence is CASVSGFEKLFF. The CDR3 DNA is TGTGCCAGCGTCTCAGGGTTCGAAAAACTGTTTTTT.

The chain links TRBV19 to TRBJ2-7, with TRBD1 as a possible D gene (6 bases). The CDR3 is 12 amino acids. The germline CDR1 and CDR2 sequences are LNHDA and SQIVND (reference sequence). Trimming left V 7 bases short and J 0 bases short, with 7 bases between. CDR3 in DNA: TGTGCCAGTAAGGACAGCTCCTACGAGCAGTACTTC. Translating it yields CASKDSSYEQYF.

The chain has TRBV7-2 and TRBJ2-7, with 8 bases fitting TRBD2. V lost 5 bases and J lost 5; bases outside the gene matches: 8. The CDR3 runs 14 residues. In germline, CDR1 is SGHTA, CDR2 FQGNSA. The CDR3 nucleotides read TGTGCCAGCAGCGACTCGGGAGGGGCCGACGAGCAGTACTTC. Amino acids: CASSDSGGADEQYF.

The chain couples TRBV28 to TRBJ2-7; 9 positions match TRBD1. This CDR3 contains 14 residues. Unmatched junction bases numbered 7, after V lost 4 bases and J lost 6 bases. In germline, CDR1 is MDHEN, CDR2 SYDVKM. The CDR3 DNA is TGTGCCAGCAGTTCCGCGACAGGGGGTCTCGAGCAGTACTTC. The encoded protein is CASSSATGGLEQYF. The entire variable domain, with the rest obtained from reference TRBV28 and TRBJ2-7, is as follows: DVKVTQSSRYLVKRTGEKVFLECVQDMDHENMFWYRQDPGLGLRLIYFSYDVKMKEKGDIPEGYSVSREKKERFSLILESASTNQTSMYLCASSSATGGLEQYFGPGTRLTVT.

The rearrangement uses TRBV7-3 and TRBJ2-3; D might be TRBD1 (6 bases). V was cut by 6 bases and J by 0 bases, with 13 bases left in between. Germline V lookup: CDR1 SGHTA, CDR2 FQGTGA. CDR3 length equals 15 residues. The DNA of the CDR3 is TGTGCCAGCAGTCCAGGGGCGACTAGCACAGATACGCAGTATTTT. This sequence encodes CASSPGATSTDTQYF.

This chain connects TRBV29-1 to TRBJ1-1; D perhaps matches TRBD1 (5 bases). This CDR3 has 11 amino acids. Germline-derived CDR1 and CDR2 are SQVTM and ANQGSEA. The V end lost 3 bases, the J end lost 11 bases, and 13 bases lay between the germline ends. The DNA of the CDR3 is TGCAGCGTTGAGGGGACCGCGGGGGCTTTCTTT. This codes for CSVEGTAGAFF. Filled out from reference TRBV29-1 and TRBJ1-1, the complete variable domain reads SAVISQKPSRDICQRGTSLTIQCQVDSQVTMMFWYRQQPGQSLTLIATANQGSEATYESGFVIDKFPISRPNLTFSTLTVSNMSPEDSSIYLCSVEGTAGAFFGQGTRLTVV.

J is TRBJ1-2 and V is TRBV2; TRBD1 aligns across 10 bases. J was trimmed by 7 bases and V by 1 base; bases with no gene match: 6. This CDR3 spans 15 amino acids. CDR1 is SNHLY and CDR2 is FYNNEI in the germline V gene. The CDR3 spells CASSEVTGGSAGYTF. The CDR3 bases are TGTGCCAGCAGTGAAGTGACAGGGGGCTCGGCTGGCTACACCTTC.